This entry concerns a single T cell receptor (beta chain). Original data processing: Counts of nucleated cells, estimated from reference gene primer amplification, were obtained. The table came from immunoSEQ multiplex PCR; TCRdb's copy has only in-frame clones and leaves some out. Clonal size and the V and J genes are those of that table, whereas D and trimming came from the DNA. The data show roughly 230,000 clones, 85% seen once. This sample is part of a study of blood T cell repertoires in COVID-19. Looking at the study overall: T cells, B-cell-depleted T cells, or PBMCs supplied cDNA or gDNA.

V was trimmed by 4 bases and J by 8 bases, leaving 22 bases between them. This CDR3 comprises 17 residues. Germline V CDR1 and CDR2: SGHRS, YFSETQ. Patients at the Seattle site were enrolled during active infection and followed longitudinally. The TCR comes from a man in his fifties with COVID-19, enrolled during active disease. Sequenced material: peripheral blood. This sequence joins TRBV5-1 and TRBJ1-6; perhaps TRBD1 as D (5 bases). The DNA of the CDR3 is TGCGCCAGCAGCCGATCTGTGACACCCTCGGGGGATTCACCCCTCCACTTT. Translated, it gives CASSRSVTPSGDSPLHF. Using reference TRBV5-1 and TRBJ1-6 for the parts outside the CDR3, the full variable domain is KAGVTQTPRYLIKTRGQQVTLSCSPISGHRSVSWYQQTPGQGLQFLFEYFSETQRNKGNFPGRFSGRQFSNSRSEMNVSTLELGDSALYLCASSRSVTPSGDSPLHFGNGTRLTVT.